This TCR beta chain appears in the sequencing data of a study of cytomegalovirus exposure and HLA in healthy donors (dated 2017 in TCRdb). About the investigation overall: An earlier analysis of approximately 640 of the donors reported about 250 Gb of sequence data and some 100 million unique TCR beta sequences from about 179 million T cells. Every repertoire in the discovery cohort had been generated on one and the same sequencing platform. Besides the first cohort of more than 650 subjects, a separate validation cohort made up of 120 different subjects was used. Donor age, sex, ethnicity and CMV serostatus were compiled together with the repertoire data. Class I and class II HLA loci were covered by the typing at four-digit resolution. The genetic ancestry cluster associated with self-reported Caucasian donors included 65% to 90% of the 300 to 450 genotyped donors. To study patterns of TCR occurrence, a later analysis re-analyzed previously published TCR beta repertoires from 700 or so donors and added high-resolution HLA genotyping. In a later genetic analysis, genome-wide SNP genotypes for 398 of the 666 donors were used, and that subset was treated as a discovery cohort. To decide whether each TCR beta V gene segment behaved as functional or pseudogenic, an earlier analysis of several hundred of the donors relied on high-throughput TCR beta sequencing. The study combined high-throughput TCR immunosequencing, statistical association of individual TCRs with disease status, and machine learning to predict cytomegalovirus infection status. About 5 DR-DQ haplotypes were handled as single units for association and clustering, since linkage in the cohort was strong. The study aimed to test whether cataloging public T cell receptors could reveal signatures of past pathogen exposure. Among some 400 genotyped donors of the cohort, an average of roughly 230,000 unique TCR beta nucleotide sequences was sequenced per donor, of which about 18% were non-productive. About 320 gigabases of sequencing data and some 85 million unique TCR sequences were included in an early release covering roughly 600 HLA-typed donors. The T cell repertoires of roughly 660 subjects were profiled by immunosequencing and related to cytomegalovirus serostatus. Rather than drawing on any new phenotypic data, the later analysis identified candidate immune exposures from TCR beta sequences and the way those sequences occurred across donors. Typing coverage differed by locus: A, B, C, DRB1 and DQB1 were typed in about 620-630 donors, DQA1 in 500 to 550, DPA1 in 600 to 610, and DPB1 in approximately 450. General conclusions and limits of the study: A group of highly shared sequence variants was considered likely to be a technical artifact of the sequencing pipeline. Some IMGT-functional V segments, including TRBV6-2 and TRBV6-3, could not be told apart with the 87-base-pair reads, so those segments were excluded. The study listed over 150 TCR beta chains as associated with cytomegalovirus. A later analysis associated about 16,000 TCR beta sequences with specific HLA alleles at a false discovery rate of 0.05. In vitro tests confirmed that a few of the cytomegalovirus-associated TCR beta chains recognize cytomegalovirus antigens. Assigning TCR associations to individual alleles was difficult when HLA alleles, especially DR and DQ, strongly co-occurred. Because counts were too low, about 17 rarely observed V segments, including chromosome 9 orphons, were excluded from the earlier analysis of some 540 of the donors. Because HLA typing was missing for some donors at each locus, association tests included only the typed subset. A later analysis found that most CMV-associated TCR beta chains appeared HLA-restricted, with HLA associations seemingly driven largely by CMV exposure. It was suggested by the authors that the approach could potentially be generalized to other disease states and immunological phenotypes. The only immune exposure information available for the cohort was CMV serostatus. A later analysis found that TCR association rates varied across HLA loci, with DRB1 alleles showing the most associated TCRs and HLA-C alleles the fewest. V-gene and J-gene trimming of TCR beta chains was associated with a missense DCLRE1C variant in a later genetic analysis, and the association was replicated in an independent cohort. Most TCR sequences were observed very rarely across donors, whereas some public TCRs were present in many individuals. Compared with the approximately 600-donor mean, donors in an Asian-associated ancestry cluster had fewer N-insertions in productive TCRs, according to a later genetic analysis. In a later analysis, HLA-associated TCR beta chains were found to be more clonally expanded and to have lower generation probabilities than equally common non-associated chains. According to a later analysis, parvovirus B19, influenza, CMV and Epstein-Barr virus appeared linked to several top co-occurrence clusters. Roughly uniform sequencing depth across donors was assumed in presence/absence analyses, although this assumption may not hold. The classifier was reported to diagnose cytomegalovirus status with high specificity and sensitivity in both the original and validation cohorts. A further reported finding was that TCR beta sequences accurately predicted the HLA-A and HLA-B alleles for most subjects in the first cohort. Linkage disequilibrium might explain the correlated functional status among segregating V segments, but an unknown experimental factor could not be ruled out. Only TCR beta chains were sequenced in this cohort, and the absence of alpha or paired-chain data limited detectable features. In an earlier analysis of under 600 of the donors, most TCR beta V segments were observed in productive rearrangements about 87% or about 30% of the time, broadly matching IMGT annotations.

In total, roughly 670 healthy bone marrow donors made up the cohort. All cohort members were sampled while nominally healthy, although unrecorded immune exposures were likely present. The donor was CMV seronegative and was included in the group of 352 seronegative cohort members. A peripheral blood sample was collected from each donor, and TCR beta sequencing was performed on peripheral blood mononuclear cells. The Qiagen DNeasy Blood Extraction Kit was used to extract genomic DNA from the blood cell samples. Trimming removed 0 bases from V and 0 bases from J, leaving 4 bases between the germline ends. From its cysteine to its phenylalanine, the CDR3 spans 14 amino acids. Just the 42-base CDR3 DNA is kept, in frame starting at base 1. The germline V gene provides CDR1 SGHRS and CDR2 YFSETQ. Libraries were prepared through the immunoSEQ multiplex PCR assay. For the multiplex PCR, a mixture combining 60 forward primers for TCR Vbeta segments and 13 reverse primers for TCR Jbeta segments was used. Amplification of the CDR3 region of rearranged TCR beta genes was performed with a multiplex PCR assay on genomic DNA. Amplified TCR beta libraries were sequenced as 87-base-pair reads on the Illumina HiSeq System. The study's own analysis went as follows. Across the 700 or so repertoires, a later analysis counted roughly 77 million unique TCR beta chains, 9 million to 14 million of which were shared by at least two donors. Raw reads were error-corrected and collapsed into unique sequences with a nearest-neighbor algorithm that merged closely related sequences to remove PCR and sequencing errors. Alignment of CDR3 sequences to IMGT reference sequences was used to assign V, D and J gene segments. For a sequence to be retained, a match of at least six nucleotides to both a V gene segment and a J gene segment was required. Rearrangements were classified as productive when the CDR3 lacked stop codons and remained in frame with V and J, and all other rearrangements were classified as non-productive. CDR3 was defined by IMGT convention, running from the second conserved V-encoded cysteine to the conserved J-encoded phenylalanine. Sequences without an unambiguous match to a single V gene segment were excluded from the earlier analysis of 587 of the donors. In an earlier analysis of 587 of the donors, V segments were called functional above 56.7% productive rearrangements and were called segregating when the between-donor standard deviation exceeded 5%. A statistical classification framework was built to diagnose cytomegalovirus status from the catalog of TCR beta chain sequences. In a later analysis, TCR nucleotide sequences were compared against IMGT/GENE-DB human TR gene sequences so that V and J genes could be assigned. Using the TCRdist pipeline, a later analysis assigned CDR3 sequences along with most-parsimonious VDJ recombination scenarios. In a later analysis, every TCR beta chain was defined by the combination of its CDR3 amino acid sequence and its V-gene family, and reads without a unique V-gene family were dropped. To address suspected cross-contamination and a sequencing artifact, a later analysis removed approximately 600 highly shared, low-generation-probability nucleotide sequences. For each public chain, a later analysis derived a clonal expansion index from normalized ranks of inferred template counts within each repertoire. In a later analysis, generation probabilities were computed using a VDJ recombination model fitted to out-of-frame rearrangements, and the results were checked against IGoR. In a later analysis, hypergeometric tests were used to score TCR-TCR, TCR-HLA and TCR-CMV co-occurrence, with a repertoire-size bias correction applied to TCR pairs. A later analysis estimated false discovery rates by permuting HLA or CMV assignments 20 times. In a later analysis, co-occurring TCRs were grouped with DBSCAN, and TCRdist sequence similarity was added when clustering was performed within HLA-allele-positive subsets. Repertoires with fewer than 30,000 or more than 120,000 public chains, plus five repertoires with anomalous nucleotide sharing, were excluded from co-occurrence clustering. TCRdb took over this immuneACCESS table, retaining in-frame rearrangements with V and J assigned. Such tables are incomplete; in checked studies, under half of the missing clones stem from an unresolved V gene, and the remainder is unexplained. V and J calls plus clone size are reproduced from that table; the DNA served to infer D and trimming. The sample records roughly 180,000 clones, around 78% of which are singletons. The ten largest clones capture less than 0.9% of the sample.

Details on this clone: Its antigen is unknown. Base-call qualities are not available, and no considerably larger clone is one nucleotide away.

Sequenced material: PBMCs. The sequence came from a female donor in good health and CMV-seronegative. In this chain, TRBV5-1 is recombined with TRBJ1-3; no D segment can be confidently identified. CDR3 reads: CASSLGSSGNTIYF. The bases are TGCGCCAGCAGCTTGGGTAGCTCTGGAAACACCATATATTTT.